Sequencing of this T cell receptor beta chain was carried out in a study of molecular identifiers for immune sequencing clone quantification. Whole-study context: For replicates, RNA isolated from approximately 20,000 or 98,000 naive CD8 cells was divided into five portions, of which four were sequenced. Study-wide points: Detection of one spiked Jurkat cell's TCR RNA reportedly worked in 850,000 to 1,000,000 naive cells. Effector cells had over 97% of their molecules in clones above 20 RNA copies, while naive cells had under 1%.

Only a few counts were recorded for this clonotype. Its target is not known. Sorting captured naive CD8 T cells as CD8+CD4-CCR7+CD45RA+. Each CDR3 protein gets one entry after TCRdb re-called the PCR reads with MiXCR. Of 460,000 or so distinct CDR3 sequences in the sample, about a fifth were seen once. The CDR3 has 15 residues. CDR1 is SEHNR, CDR2 FQNEAQ, per germline (reference sequence). V lost 5 bases and J 0 bases, leaving 10 bases between the germline ends. Sequencing was carried out using naive CD8+ T cells from blood, with Jurkat cell RNA spiked in. Sample subset: FACS-sorted CD8+CD4-CCR7+CD45RA+ naive T cells. J is TRBJ2-2 and V is TRBV7-9; D remains ambiguous. The clonotype was recovered from a human donor in good health. Some libraries in this study had Jurkat cell RNA spiked in. CDR3 sequence reads: CASSPPAPNTGELFF. CDR3 DNA: TGTGCCAGCAGCCCCCCAGCCCCGAACACCGGGGAGCTGTTTTTT.